These T cell receptor beta chains were read from a single sample in a study of T cell responses to AZD1222 COVID-19 vaccine. Some clones are missing from TCRdb's copy, which holds only in-frame ones; the method was immunoSEQ multiplex PCR. This table has 150,000 or so clones, 91% appearing once. Here the sequenced sample was peripheral blood, taken 28 days after the second AZD1222 dose. These TCRs come from an adult who received the AZD1222 COVID-19 vaccine. Each CDR3 is given with its conserved first and last residue. The D gene is left open where the match is weak. Clone sizes are given selectively: once, few, many, or a class where the clone is expanded.

D,J,size,V,DNA,CDR3
-,TRBJ2-3,-,TRBV6-5,TGTGCCAGCGGGTTACTAAGCACAGATACGCAGTATTTT,CASGLLSTDTQYF
TRBD2,TRBJ2-3,-,TRBV5-4,TGTGCCAGCAGCCTATCCGGGACTAGCTCCGATACGCAGTATTTT,CASSLSGTSSDTQYF
TRBD2,TRBJ2-7,-,TRBV2,TGTGCCAGCGCAGAGACTAGCGGGCCCTACGAGCAGTACTTC,CASAETSGPYEQYF
TRBD1,TRBJ1-1,-,TRBV6-5,TGTGCCAGCAGCCGAGGGGGCTGGAACACTGAAGCTTTCTTT,CASSRGGWNTEAFF
-,TRBJ2-3,-,TRBV28,TGTGCCAGCAGTTTATTCTTGGGGATGTCTAGCACAGATACGCAGTATTTT,CASSLFLGMSSTDTQYF
-,TRBJ1-4,-,TRBV19,TGTGCCAGTAGTCGCGGGTTGACAGGTATTAATGAAAAACTGTTTTTT,CASSRGLTGINEKLFF
-,TRBJ1-4,-,TRBV18,TGTGCCAGCTCAGGACAGCCTAATGAAAAACTGTTTTTT,CASSGQPNEKLFF
-,TRBJ2-2,-,TRBV19,TGTGCCAGTAGTATAGATAGAGCCACCTATGCCGGGGAGCTGTTTTTT,CASSIDRATYAGELFF
TRBD1,TRBJ1-3,-,TRBV27,TGTGCCAGCAGTCTAGCAGGGGGAATGGTTGGAAACACCATATATTTT,CASSLAGGMVGNTIYF
-,TRBJ1-4,-,TRBV6-5,TGTGCCAGCAGTTACGGGGTCCGTGAGGATTCGGAAAAACTGTTTTTT,CASSYGVREDSEKLFF
-,TRBJ1-2,-,TRBV28,TGTGCCAGCAGGGGGAGGGACCCAGGAAGCTATGGCTACACCTTC,CASRGRDPGSYGYTF
-,TRBJ1-1,-,TRBV5-1,TGCGCCAGCAGCTTGGGAGTAGATTGGGGATTGAACACTGAAGCTTTCTTT,CASSLGVDWGLNTEAFF
-,TRBJ1-2,-,TRBV9,TGTGCCAGCAGCGTAGATGAAAGCGCCTCTGGCTACACCTTC,CASSVDESASGYTF
TRBD2,TRBJ2-1,few,TRBV6-2/TRBV6-3,TGTGCCAGCAGTTACTTTTCCGCTACGACTAGCGGTTACAATGAGCAGTTCTTC,CASSYFSATTSGYNEQFF
TRBD2,TRBJ2-2,-,TRBV4-2,TGTGCCAGCAGCCAGAGACTAGCGGGAGGGACCGGGGAGCTGTTTTTT,CASSQRLAGGTGELFF
TRBD1,TRBJ2-6,-,TRBV15,TGTGCCACCAGCGGAGGGACAGGGCAGGGATCTGGGGCCAACGTCCTGACTTTC,CATSGGTGQGSGANVLTF
TRBD1,TRBJ2-2,few,TRBV27,TGTGCCAGCAGTTTTTCGACAGGGGGCTGGACCGGGGAGCTGTTTTTT,CASSFSTGGWTGELFF